Listed below are T cell receptor beta chains from one sample, sequenced in a study of post-analysis software for immune sequencing data. TCRdb independently ran MiXCR on the PCR reads; one entry per CDR3 protein. The profile shows hundreds of thousands of distinct CDR3 sequences, approximately 46% of them singletons. Sequenced sample: blood. Every receptor here comes from a girl aged 5 to 17 with multiple sclerosis. The CDR3 runs from the conserved cysteine through the conserved F or W. D genes are given only for firm matches. Where a row states a size, it is once, few, many or the class of an expanded clone; other rows omit it.

size	V	D	J	DNA	CDR3
.	TRBV12-3/TRBV12-4	TRBD2	TRBJ2-1	TGTGCCAGCAGTTCTCCCCGACTAGCGGGAAGCCAAGAGACCCAGTTCTTC	CASSSPRLAGSQETQFF
few	TRBV9	TRBD2	TRBJ2-1	TGTGCCAGCAGCGTACCGACTAGCGGGATTTTAAATGAGCAGTTCTTC	CASSVPTSGILNEQFF
.	TRBV15	TRBD1	TRBJ1-4	TGTGCCACCAGCAGAGATCGGACAGGGCAAGAAAAACTGTTTTTT	CATSRDRTGQEKLFF
.	TRBV12-3/TRBV12-4	TRBD1	TRBJ2-7	TGTGCCAGCAGTTTAGGACCGCGACAGGGGGGATCCTACGAGCAGTACTTC	CASSLGPRQGGSYEQYF
.	TRBV7-3	TRBD1	TRBJ2-1	TGTGCCAGCAGCTTGTCTGCGGGACAGGGTCCCAATGAGCAGTTCTTC	CASSLSAGQGPNEQFF
.	TRBV7-2	TRBD1	TRBJ2-1	TGTGCCAGCAGCTTCCGGCCGGGACAGGGAGTCAATGAGCAGTTCTTC	CASSFRPGQGVNEQFF
few	TRBV6-5	.	TRBJ1-1	TGTGCCAGCATTCCCCGGGGGGGGAACGGGGAAGCTTTCTTT	CASIPRGGNGEAFF
few	TRBV4-1	.	TRBJ2-7	TGCGCCAGCAGCCTCTCGGGCGGCGGGTCAACTTCCTACGAGCAGTACTTC	CASSLSGGGSTSYEQYF
.	TRBV7-2	TRBD1	TRBJ2-7	TGTGCCAGCAGCTTAGCACGGGGTACAGGGGGCCGCTCCTACGAGCAGTACTTC	CASSLARGTGGRSYEQYF
.	TRBV9	.	TRBJ1-2	TGTGCCAGCGAATCCCAGGATAACTATGGCTACACCTTC	CASESQDNYGYTF
.	TRBV7-9	TRBD1	TRBJ1-4	TGTGCCAGCAGCTTCGTACAGGGGGGAAATGAAAAACTGTTTTTT	CASSFVQGGNEKLFF
.	TRBV20-1	.	TRBJ2-1	TGCAGTGCCCATGATATAGCCCTCTCCTACAATGAGCAGTTCTTC	CSAHDIALSYNEQFF
.	TRBV7-8	TRBD1	TRBJ2-7	TGTGCCAGCAGCTTAGACGACAGGGGATACGAGCAGTACTTC	CASSLDDRGYEQYF
.	TRBV6-5	.	TRBJ2-6	TGTGCCAGCAGTTACTGGGAGGGCAGGGGAAGCTCTGGGGCCAACGTCCTGACTTTC	CASSYWEGRGSSGANVLTF
.	TRBV5-1	.	TRBJ1-5	TGCGCCAGCAGCTTATCAGGCTCTCTCAATCAGCCCCAGCATTTT	CASSLSGSLNQPQHF
.	TRBV7-3	TRBD1	TRBJ1-5	TGTGCCAGCAGCTTAACGCGGGACAGGGGTCATCAGCCCCAGCATTTT	CASSLTRDRGHQPQHF
.	TRBV27	.	TRBJ1-2	TGTGCCAGCAGTCCGGACTGGAACTATGGCTACACCTTC	CASSPDWNYGYTF
few	TRBV28	.	TRBJ2-5	TGTGCCAGCAGTTTGGAACCCGGGCGTAGGGAGACCCAGTACTTC	CASSLEPGRRETQYF
many	TRBV27	.	TRBJ2-5	TGTGCCAGCAGTTTTCTAGAAACCCAGTACTTC	CASSFLETQYF
.	TRBV20-1	.	TRBJ2-6	TGCAGTGCTAGAGCCGGGTCAGGGAACGGGGCCAACGTCCTGACTTTC	CSARAGSGNGANVLTF
few	TRBV20-1	.	TRBJ2-3	TGCAGTGCCATAGGACAGCCTAGCACAGATACGCAGTATTTT	CSAIGQPSTDTQYF
.	TRBV4-2	TRBD2	TRBJ2-5	TGTGCCAGCAGCTCAGGGACTAGCGGGGAAGAGACCCAGTACTTC	CASSSGTSGEETQYF
once	TRBV20-1	.	TRBJ1-4	TGCAGTGTAGAGGGGCGGAATGAAAAACTGTTTTTT	CSVEGRNEKLFF
.	TRBV5-1	.	TRBJ1-2	TGCGCCAGCGGAGATGATAACTATGGCTACACCTTC	CASGDDNYGYTF
.	TRBV4-2	TRBD1	TRBJ1-2	TGTGCCAGCAGCCAACTGACCGGGACAGGGGCCGACTATGGCTACACCTTC	CASSQLTGTGADYGYTF
.	TRBV10-3	.	TRBJ2-3	TGTGCCATCAGGGAACGGAACGTAGATACGCAGTATTTT	CAIRERNVDTQYF
few	TRBV6-2/TRBV6-3	TRBD2	TRBJ2-1	TGTGCCAGCAGAATAGGACTAGCGGGAAACAATGAGCAGTTCTTC	CASRIGLAGNNEQFF
few	TRBV12-3/TRBV12-4	.	TRBJ2-3	TGTGCCAGCAGTCTCCAGTTCGGGGTTACCACAGATACGCAGTATTTT	CASSLQFGVTTDTQYF
few	TRBV27	.	TRBJ1-4	TGTGCCAGCGGGTTATCTGGTAATGAAAAACTGTTTTTT	CASGLSGNEKLFF
.	TRBV28	.	TRBJ2-1	TGTGCCAGCGGCACCGAGGGTTTGGCCAATGAGCAGTTCTTC	CASGTEGLANEQFF
few	TRBV13	.	TRBJ2-7	TGTGCCAGCAGCCCCCCCGCGGGGGCCTGGGGGTACGAGCAGTACTTC	CASSPPAGAWGYEQYF
.	TRBV9	TRBD1	TRBJ2-5	TGTGCCAGCAGCGTAGAGAGTCAGGGGGCATTGCAGTACTTC	CASSVESQGALQYF
.	TRBV6-6	.	TRBJ2-5	TGTGCCGGTGGGACGGAGGGCCAAGATAGAGAGACCCAGTACTTC	CAGGTEGQDRETQYF
.	TRBV7-9	.	TRBJ2-7	TGTGCCAGCAGCTCCCGGACGGGGAAGCAGTACTTC	CASSSRTGKQYF
.	TRBV6-5	.	TRBJ1-6	TGTGCCAGTCGCAGGGAGGGGGATAATTCACCCCTCCACTTT	CASRREGDNSPLHF
.	TRBV12-3/TRBV12-4	.	TRBJ2-1	TGTGCCAGCAACGCAGTCGGGTCCTACAATGAGCAGTTCTTC	CASNAVGSYNEQFF
.	TRBV5-1	TRBD1	TRBJ2-3	TGCGCCAGCAGCGACGGGACAGGGCTGACAGATACGCAGTATTTT	CASSDGTGLTDTQYF
once	TRBV7-9	TRBD1	TRBJ1-1	TGTGCCAGCAGCTTAGAGGGGAGGGGGCGATTGGTGTACACTGAAGCTTTCTTT	CASSLEGRGRLVYTEAFF
.	TRBV7-2	TRBD1	TRBJ2-7	TGTGCCAGCAGCAAGACTCCAGGGGGCTACGAGCAGTACTTC	CASSKTPGGYEQYF
.	TRBV5-6	TRBD2	TRBJ2-3	TGTGCCAGCAGCTCGGAAGCGGGAGGTGGTACGCAGTATTTT	CASSSEAGGGTQYF
.	TRBV11-1	.	TRBJ2-1	TGTGCCAGCAGCGCCCTGAGGAGCTCCTACAATGAGCAGTTCTTC	CASSALRSSYNEQFF
.	TRBV30	.	TRBJ2-3	TGTGCCTGGAGTGTTGGCGACACAGATACGCAGTATTTT	CAWSVGDTDTQYF
few	TRBV20-1	.	TRBJ2-4	TGCAGTGCTCCTACAGGGGCCAAAAACATTCAGTACTTC	CSAPTGAKNIQYF
.	TRBV29-1	TRBD1	TRBJ1-2	TGCAGCGTTTTCCGACAGGGGGCTCTGGACTATGGCTACACCTTC	CSVFRQGALDYGYTF
.	TRBV4-1	.	TRBJ2-3	TGCGCCAGCAGCCAAGACGGGAGTGGCACAGATACGCAGTATTTT	CASSQDGSGTDTQYF
few	TRBV5-1	.	TRBJ2-7	TGCGCCAGCAGCTTGGGCGACAGCGAGTGGTACGAGCAGTACTTC	CASSLGDSEWYEQYF
.	TRBV10-3	TRBD2	TRBJ2-1	TGTGCCATCAGGAGTTCCGGGACTAGCGGGGGCAATGAGCAGTTCTTC	CAIRSSGTSGGNEQFF
.	TRBV7-2	TRBD2	TRBJ2-1	TGTGCCAGCAACTCGCTAGCGGGAGCCTACAATGAGCAGTTCTTC	CASNSLAGAYNEQFF
.	TRBV20-1	.	TRBJ2-1	TGCAGTGCTCCGAACCCCGAAGGGGAGTTCTTC	CSAPNPEGEFF
few	TRBV20-1	.	TRBJ2-5	TGCAGTGCTAGGTCCCCCCGCTTTATCGGGACCCAGTACTTC	CSARSPRFIGTQYF
.	TRBV7-9	TRBD1	TRBJ2-7	TGTGCCAGCAGCGACGGGACAGGGCTCTACGAGCAGTACTTC	CASSDGTGLYEQYF
.	TRBV12-3/TRBV12-4	.	TRBJ2-5	TGTGCCGGCGCGACCGGGTTGGAGACCCAGTACTTC	CAGATGLETQYF
.	TRBV5-1	.	TRBJ2-7	TGCGCCAGCAGCCCGTATACAAACAGGGAGGGCGAGCAGTACTTC	CASSPYTNREGEQYF
few	TRBV6-6	TRBD2	TRBJ2-3	TGTGCCAGCAAACCGACTAGCGGGAGGTATAGCACAGATACGCAGTATTTT	CASKPTSGRYSTDTQYF
few	TRBV4-1	.	TRBJ1-5	TGCGCCAGCAGCCCGGGACGGTCCAGTGGCAATCAGCCCCAGCATTTT	CASSPGRSSGNQPQHF